This section outlines one TCR beta chain sequence together with its context. These data are taken from a study of blood T cell repertoires in COVID-19. Germline lookup yields CDR1 GTSNPN and CDR2 SVGIG (reference sequence). V lost 0 bases to trimming and J lost 8 bases, with 13 bases between them. The CDR3 is made up of 13 amino acids. Under the authors' procedure: The assay estimated nucleated cells by amplifying reference gene primers. Repertoires were generated with immunoSEQ multiplex PCR, while TCRdb's copy carries only in-frame clones and drops some. From that table come the V and J calls and clone size; the DNA was used to work out D and trimming. Among about 120,000 clones listed, approximately 90% were seen once.

The TCR sequence derives from a human donor with active COVID-19. The donor label of this sample is uncertain. The V gene is TRBV30, the J gene TRBJ1-1; no clear D gene. The specimen sequenced was peripheral blood. CDR3 residues: CAWSVLLYSEAFF. CDR3 sequence (DNA): TGTGCCTGGAGTGTACTTCTCTACTCCGAAGCTTTCTTT.